Listed below are T cell receptor beta chains from one sample, sequenced in a study of regulatory T cells in long-lasting Graves disease. TCRdb re-called the multiplex PCR reads with MiXCR, one entry per CDR3 protein. Found here are hundreds of thousands of distinct CDR3 sequences, 16% of them singletons; the top ten hold approximately 20%. These same records also appear under a second study, on T cells in Graves' hyperthyroidism and ophthalmopathy.

The sample in question was peripheral blood mononuclear cells (PBMCs), obtained at new diagnosis, from a patient treated with antithyroid drugs. All receptors come from a woman in her twenties or thirties with Graves disease. Each CDR3 is given with its conserved first and last residue. Each record gives: CDR3 protein, CDR3 DNA, D gene, V gene, clone size, J gene. D genes are given only for firm matches. Clone size appears in some rows only: once, few, many, or a class for an expanded clone.

CASSPTRDPRADTQYF,TGTGCCAGCAGCCCCACAAGGGACCCAAGGGCAGATACGCAGTATTTT,-,TRBV3-1,many,TRBJ2-3
CASRGGLRDSLYEQYF,TGTGCCAGCAGGGGTGGTCTCCGGGACAGCCTCTACGAGCAGTACTTC,TRBD1,TRBV27,-,TRBJ2-7
CASSYGPSALNSPLHF,TGTGCCAGCAGTTACGGGCCGTCTGCCTTAAATTCACCCCTCCACTTT,-,TRBV6-9,-,TRBJ1-6
CASTLGAYRLIRRTDTQYF,TGTGCCAGCACCCTAGGCGCCTATAGATTAATTCGACGCACAGATACGCAGTATTTT,-,TRBV7-2,few,TRBJ2-3
CASREYTDTQYF,TGCGCCAGCCGGGAGTACACAGATACGCAGTATTTT,-,TRBV5-1,-,TRBJ2-3
CASSPPGQGSNYGYTF,TGTGCCAGCAGTCCTCCGGGACAGGGGTCTAACTATGGCTACACCTTC,TRBD1,TRBV27,many,TRBJ1-2
CASSFSWTSGKTPYEQYF,TGTGCCAGCAGTTTCTCCTGGACTAGCGGGAAGACCCCCTACGAGCAGTACTTC,TRBD2,TRBV27,-,TRBJ2-7
CAISESLQLTGELFF,TGTGCCATCAGTGAGTCATTGCAGTTAACCGGGGAGCTGTTTTTT,-,TRBV6-1,-,TRBJ2-2
CSARDGGRSQETQYF,TGCAGTGCTAGAGATGGGGGACGGAGCCAAGAGACCCAGTACTTC,-,TRBV20-1,-,TRBJ2-5
CASSFWTDNEQFF,TGTGCCAGCAGTTTCTGGACAGATAATGAGCAGTTCTTC,-,TRBV28,many,TRBJ2-1
CASSLLGTYGHTF,TGTGCCAGCAGTTTACTCGGGACCTATGGCCACACCTTC,-,TRBV27,-,TRBJ1-2
CSAPPVAGRPGANVLTF,TGCAGTGCTCCCCCCGTTGCGGGAAGGCCTGGGGCCAACGTCCTGACTTTC,-,TRBV20-1,few,TRBJ2-6
CSAPGVGGNTEAFF,TGCAGTGCTCCGGGGGTAGGGGGTAACACTGAAGCTTTCTTT,-,TRBV20-1,many,TRBJ1-1
CASSLGLAGGPTDTQYF,TGTGCCAGCAGCTTAGGCCTAGCGGGAGGGCCCACAGATACGCAGTATTTT,TRBD2,TRBV11-3,few,TRBJ2-3
CASSEAGNSYNEQFF,TGTGCCAGCAGTGAAGCAGGGAATTCCTACAATGAGCAGTTCTTC,-,TRBV6-2/TRBV6-3,many,TRBJ2-1
CASSSRGSGTQYF,TGTGCCAGCAGCTCGAGAGGGAGTGGGACCCAGTACTTC,-,TRBV7-3,-,TRBJ2-5
CACYSLAGGRGGELFF,TGTGCCTGCTACTCTCTAGCGGGAGGGCGAGGCGGGGAGCTGTTTTTT,TRBD2,TRBV30,-,TRBJ2-2
CSARGILVNEQYF,TGCAGTGCTAGAGGAATTCTGGTTAACGAGCAGTACTTC,-,TRBV20-1,many,TRBJ2-7
CASSFWTANYGYTF,TGTGCCAGCAGCTTTTGGACAGCGAACTATGGCTACACCTTC,-,TRBV5-6,few,TRBJ1-2
CAISGRGGETDTQYF,TGTGCCATCAGTGGACGGGGTGGGGAAACAGATACGCAGTATTTT,-,TRBV10-3,many,TRBJ2-3
CASSFGQSSTDTQYF,TGTGCCAGCAGTTTCGGGCAATCGAGCACAGATACGCAGTATTTT,-,TRBV28,many,TRBJ2-3
CASSYNVEETQYF,TGTGCCAGCAGTTATAACGTAGAAGAGACCCAGTACTTC,-,TRBV6-9,many,TRBJ2-5
CASSLVGDPPLHF,TGCGCCAGCAGCTTGGTTGGGGACCCACCCCTCCACTTT,-,TRBV5-1,few,TRBJ1-6
CASRLDRNSYEQYF,TGTGCCAGCAGATTGGACAGGAACTCCTACGAGCAGTACTTC,TRBD1,TRBV6-2/TRBV6-3,-,TRBJ2-7
CASSLEGEGNYGYTF,TGTGCCAGCAGCTTGGAAGGGGAGGGAAACTATGGCTACACCTTC,-,TRBV5-4,-,TRBJ1-2
CASSQDRGITEAFF,TGTGCCAGCAGCCAAGACAGGGGGATCACTGAAGCTTTCTTT,TRBD1,TRBV7-2,few,TRBJ1-1
CASSGRDRGTGELFF,TGTGCCAGCAGTGGAAGGGACAGGGGTACCGGGGAGCTGTTTTTT,TRBD1,TRBV6-2/TRBV6-3,many,TRBJ2-2
CASSYGTQHYNEQFF,TGTGCCAGCAGTTACGGGACCCAGCACTACAATGAGCAGTTCTTC,-,TRBV6-2/TRBV6-3,few,TRBJ2-1
CASSLPATEAFF,TGTGCCAGCAGTCTGCCAGCCACTGAAGCTTTCTTT,-,TRBV28,many,TRBJ1-1
CASSYRSRGTGHYGYTF,TGTGCCAGCAGTTACCGATCTAGAGGGACAGGTCATTATGGCTACACCTTC,TRBD1,TRBV6-5,once,TRBJ1-2
CASSLYPLGRSADTQYF,TGTGCCAGCAGTTTATATCCATTGGGACGTAGCGCAGATACGCAGTATTTT,-,TRBV27,many,TRBJ2-3
CASRGQKNTEAFF,TGTGCCAGCAGGGGACAGAAGAACACTGAAGCTTTCTTT,TRBD1,TRBV28,many,TRBJ1-1
CASSIDRGTSSYNEQFF,TGTGCCAGTAGTATAGATCGGGGGACTAGTAGCTACAATGAGCAGTTCTTC,TRBD2,TRBV19,-,TRBJ2-1
CASSPVRGITEAFF,TGTGCCAGCAGCCCCGTAAGAGGGATCACTGAAGCTTTCTTT,-,TRBV2,many,TRBJ1-1
CASSRSRTSGSTDTQYF,TGCGCCAGCAGCCGAAGCCGTACTAGCGGGAGCACAGATACGCAGTATTTT,TRBD2,TRBV5-1,few,TRBJ2-3
CASSFKMAEQYF,TGTGCCAGCAGTTTTAAAATGGCCGAGCAGTACTTC,-,TRBV12-3/TRBV12-4,many,TRBJ2-7
CASSGQDYGYTF,TGTGCCAGCAGCGGTCAGGACTATGGCTACACCTTC,-,TRBV7-9,-,TRBJ1-2
CASMGSSYEQYF,TGTGCCAGCATGGGGAGCTCCTACGAGCAGTACTTC,-,TRBV7-8,many,TRBJ2-7
CASIRGSVGDTQYF,TGTGCCAGCATCCGGGGTTCAGTGGGAGATACGCAGTATTTT,-,TRBV6-1,-,TRBJ2-3
CASSLGPGQGPHEQYF,TGTGCCAGCAGCTTAGGACCGGGACAGGGCCCTCACGAGCAGTACTTC,TRBD1,TRBV7-3,-,TRBJ2-7
CSARDSIDSISGNTIYF,TGCAGTGCTAGAGATTCTATCGACAGCATCTCTGGAAACACCATATATTTT,-,TRBV20-1,few,TRBJ1-3
CASSEGQGSYNEQFF,TGTGCCAGCAGTGAGGGACAGGGCTCCTACAATGAGCAGTTCTTC,TRBD1,TRBV6-2/TRBV6-3,-,TRBJ2-1
CASTFTPPRLRGDGYTF,TGTGCCAGCACCTTTACACCCCCTCGGCTCAGGGGGGATGGCTACACCTTC,TRBD1,TRBV28,many,TRBJ1-2
CASGPDRGLYNEQFF,TGTGCCAGCGGACCGGACAGGGGGCTATACAATGAGCAGTTCTTC,TRBD1,TRBV28,-,TRBJ2-1
CASSLLAGGPFEQYF,TGTGCCAGCAGCCTTCTGGCGGGAGGGCCTTTCGAGCAGTACTTC,TRBD2,TRBV27,many,TRBJ2-7
CASSFGTSGITDTQYF,TGTGCCAGCAGCTTCGGGACTAGCGGGATTACAGATACGCAGTATTTT,TRBD2,TRBV3-1,few,TRBJ2-3
CASRGANSPLHF,TGTGCCTCCCGCGGGGCGAATTCACCCCTCCACTTT,-,TRBV2,many,TRBJ1-6
CASRSPGRTSSYNEQFF,TGTGCCAGCAGGTCCCCGGGTAGGACGAGCTCCTACAATGAGCAGTTCTTC,-,TRBV6-1,many,TRBJ2-1
CASRGTGVGNTIYF,TGTGCCAGCAGAGGAACAGGGGTTGGAAACACCATATATTTT,TRBD1,TRBV6-1,few,TRBJ1-3
CASSLERINEQFF,TGTGCCAGCAGCTTAGAGAGAATCAATGAGCAGTTCTTC,-,TRBV7-2,-,TRBJ2-1
CASSYSGGVSSGELFF,TGTGCCAGCAGTTACTCGGGAGGGGTGTCCTCCGGGGAGCTGTTTTTT,TRBD2,TRBV6-2/TRBV6-3,-,TRBJ2-2
CASSSRLAGGPNTDTQYF,TGTGCCAGCTCATCGAGACTAGCGGGAGGCCCCAACACAGATACGCAGTATTTT,TRBD2,TRBV18,-,TRBJ2-3
CASEGTSGVGTQYF,TGTGCCAGCGAAGGGACTAGCGGTGTCGGGACCCAGTACTTC,TRBD2,TRBV28,many,TRBJ2-5
CASSLEHLNFYEQYF,TGTGCCAGCAGCTTAGAACACCTAAACTTTTACGAGCAGTACTTC,-,TRBV11-2,many,TRBJ2-7
CASSSTERLFF,TGTGCCAGCAGTTCTACGGAAAGGCTGTTTTTT,-,TRBV28,-,TRBJ2-2
CASSWGGLKSQYF,TGTGCCAGCAGTTGGGGCGGGCTTAAATCCCAGTACTTC,-,TRBV28,many,TRBJ2-5
CSVEELPNTEAFF,TGCAGCGTTGAAGAACTTCCGAACACTGAAGCTTTCTTT,-,TRBV29-1,many,TRBJ1-1
CASSAGTSGTNEAFF,TGTGCCAGCAGCGCCGGGACATCCGGAACAAATGAAGCTTTCTTT,-,TRBV6-1,many,TRBJ1-1